These T cell receptor beta chains were read from a single sample in a study of T cell repertoires in cytomegalovirus infection. TCRdb processed the reads anew with MiXCR; each CDR3 protein has one entry. The sample carries about 210,000 distinct CDR3 sequences, about 5.9% recorded once. The sample comprised PBMCs. The receptors originated from a human donor in good health (CMV status not recorded). Some clones in this sample may be carry-over from other donors' samples. Each CDR3 is given without its conserved first and last residue.

J	V	CDR3
TRBJ2-5	TRBV3-1	ASSHAQTEQETQY
TRBJ2-5	TRBV2	ASRNSNSQETQY
TRBJ2-1	TRBV7-2	ASSLGLAIRNEQF
TRBJ1-6	TRBV2	ASSESVNSPLH
TRBJ1-5	TRBV25-1	ASSGGGSNQPQH
TRBJ1-5	TRBV19	ASSISGRGQINQPQH
TRBJ2-2	TRBV6-2/TRBV6-3	ASSYDVAGADTGELF
TRBJ1-4	TRBV5-5	ASSRWTGGDEKLF
TRBJ1-2	TRBV7-2	ASSPRTGPLYGYT
TRBJ2-6	TRBV7-8	ASSFLGTVGSGANVLT
TRBJ1-1	TRBV27	ASSLSKAGNTEAF
TRBJ2-1	TRBV5-1	ASGPDRGGGEQF
TRBJ1-2	TRBV7-9	ASSLSGQESNYGYT
TRBJ2-2	TRBV27	ASSLTPGELF
TRBJ2-3	TRBV7-9	ASSLGQGVVDTQY
TRBJ2-3	TRBV11-2	ASSLALAGGLHTQY
TRBJ1-2	TRBV6-5	ASNHRGYGYT
TRBJ2-5	TRBV10-3	AISDRDRQETQY
TRBJ1-1	TRBV6-2/TRBV6-3	ASRGTGIREAF
TRBJ2-1	TRBV7-3	ASSPPGGAGNEQF
TRBJ1-5	TRBV20-1	SASPDLRGLGNQPQH
TRBJ1-2	TRBV7-3	ASSLLGDGYT
TRBJ1-1	TRBV5-1	ASSSLSAVNTEAF
TRBJ2-1	TRBV5-1	ASSAGTGFDHEQF
TRBJ1-1	TRBV9	ASSSETPEAF
TRBJ1-5	TRBV12-5	ASGPDRKYQPQH
TRBJ2-1	TRBV7-2	ASSLTPTTGRGYNEQF
TRBJ2-2	TRBV28	ASSTGTGELF
TRBJ2-3	TRBV2	ASGPGQGTDTQY
TRBJ2-7	TRBV19	ASSFAESYEQY
TRBJ2-2	TRBV20-1	SASWQGPNTGELF
TRBJ1-1	TRBV7-3	ASNLGASGTEAF
TRBJ2-3	TRBV28	ASSLRAGGGDTQY
TRBJ2-2	TRBV28	ASSLLLGGAGPGELF
TRBJ2-7	TRBV7-2	ASSKNPQGQGNYEQY
TRBJ2-3	TRBV29-1	SVEIGTLVSTDTQY
TRBJ1-2	TRBV20-1	SARDFTELVYGYT